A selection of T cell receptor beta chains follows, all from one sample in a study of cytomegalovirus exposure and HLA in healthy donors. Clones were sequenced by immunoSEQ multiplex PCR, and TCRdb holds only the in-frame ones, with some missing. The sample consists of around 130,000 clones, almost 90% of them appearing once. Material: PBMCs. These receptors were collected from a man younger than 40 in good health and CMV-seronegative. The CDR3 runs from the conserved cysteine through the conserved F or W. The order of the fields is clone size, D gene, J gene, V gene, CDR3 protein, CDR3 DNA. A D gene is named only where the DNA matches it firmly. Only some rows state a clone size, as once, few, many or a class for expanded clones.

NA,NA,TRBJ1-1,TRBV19,CASTTGITEAFF,TGTGCCAGTACTACAGGGATAACTGAAGCTTTCTTT
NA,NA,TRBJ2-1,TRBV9,CASSRPGVDNEQFF,TGTGCCAGCAGCCGACCGGGTGTGGACAATGAGCAGTTCTTC
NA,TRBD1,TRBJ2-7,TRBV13,CASSSQGAVDGYEQYF,TGTGCCAGCTCATCACAGGGGGCTGTTGACGGCTACGAGCAGTACTTC
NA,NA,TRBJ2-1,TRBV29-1,CSGAGRGYVNEQFF,TGCAGCGGGGCCGGCAGGGGCTATGTTAATGAGCAGTTCTTC
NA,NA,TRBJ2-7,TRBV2,CASSEQVSAYEQYF,TGTGCCAGCAGTGAACAGGTATCGGCCTACGAGCAGTACTTC
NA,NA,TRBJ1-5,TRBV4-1,CASSTSDGLNQPQHF,TGCGCCAGCAGCACATCCGACGGGTTGAATCAGCCCCAGCATTTT
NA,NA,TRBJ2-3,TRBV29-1,CSVVVFGGADTQYF,TGCAGCGTTGTTGTGTTTGGGGGCGCAGATACGCAGTATTTT
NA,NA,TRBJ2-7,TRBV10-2,CASTPEAVGYEQYF,TGCGCCAGCACCCCCGAGGCCGTCGGGTACGAGCAGTACTTC
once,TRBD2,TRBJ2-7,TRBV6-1,CASREAGATLYEQYF,TGTGCCAGCAGAGAAGCGGGGGCCACACTATACGAGCAGTACTTC
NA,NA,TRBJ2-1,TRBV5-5,CASSFLSGSYNEQFF,TGTGCCAGCAGCTTCCTTAGCGGTTCCTACAATGAGCAGTTCTTC
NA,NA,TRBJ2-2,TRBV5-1,CASSLGGANTGELFF,TGCGCCAGCAGCTTGGGGGGAGCGAACACCGGGGAGCTGTTTTTT
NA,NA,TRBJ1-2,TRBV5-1,CASSLAFPRDYGYTF,TGCGCCAGCAGCTTGGCCTTTCCGCGGGACTATGGCTACACCTTC
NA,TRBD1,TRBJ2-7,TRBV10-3,CAISPTGAATYEQYF,TGTGCCATCAGCCCCACAGGGGCAGCTACCTACGAGCAGTACTTC
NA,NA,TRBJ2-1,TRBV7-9,CASSLLEGGGNEQFF,TGTGCCAGCAGCTTATTGGAGGGTGGGGGCAATGAGCAGTTCTTC
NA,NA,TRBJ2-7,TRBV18,CASSPGIYEQYF,TGTGCCAGCTCACCAGGCATCTACGAGCAGTACTTC
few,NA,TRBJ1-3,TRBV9,CASSVQYSGNTIYF,TGTGCCAGCAGCGTGCAGTACTCTGGAAACACCATATATTTT
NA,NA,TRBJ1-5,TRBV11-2,CASSLVGDQPQHF,TGTGCCAGCAGCTTAGTCGGGGATCAGCCCCAGCATTTT
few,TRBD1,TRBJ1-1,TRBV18,CASSPSGQGSNTEAFF,TGTGCCAGCTCACCATCTGGACAGGGCAGTAACACTGAAGCTTTCTTT
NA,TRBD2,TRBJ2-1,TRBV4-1,CASSQDLGVAGDHNEQFF,TGCGCCAGCAGCCAAGATCTTGGCGTAGCGGGCGACCACAATGAGCAGTTCTTC
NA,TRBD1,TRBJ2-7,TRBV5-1,CASSSYRGLDYEQYF,TGCGCCAGCAGCTCTTACAGGGGTTTAGACTACGAGCAGTACTTC
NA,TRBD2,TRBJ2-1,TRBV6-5,CASSYLTSGSIYEQFF,TGTGCCAGCAGTTACTTGACTAGCGGGAGTATCTATGAGCAGTTCTTC
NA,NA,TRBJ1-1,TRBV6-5,CASRNGLEAFF,TGTGCCAGCAGGAACGGTCTTGAAGCTTTCTTT
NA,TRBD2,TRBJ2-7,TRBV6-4,CASSLTSGDTYEQYF,TGTGCCAGCAGTCTGACTAGCGGGGATACCTACGAGCAGTACTTC
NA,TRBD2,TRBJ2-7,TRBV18,CASSSPLAGGTYEQYF,TGTGCCAGCTCATCCCCCCTAGCGGGAGGGACCTACGAGCAGTACTTC
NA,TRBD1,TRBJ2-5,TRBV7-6,CASSRTGRKETQYF,TGTGCCAGCAGCCGGACAGGCCGAAAGGAGACCCAGTACTTC
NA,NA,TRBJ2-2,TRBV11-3,CASSFQNTGELFF,TGTGCCAGCAGCTTTCAGAATACCGGGGAGCTGTTTTTT
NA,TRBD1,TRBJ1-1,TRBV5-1,CASSPGQGAGTEAFF,TGCGCCAGCAGCCCAGGACAGGGGGCAGGCACTGAAGCTTTCTTT
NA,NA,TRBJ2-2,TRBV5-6,CASSLDKLNTGELFF,TGTGCCAGCAGCTTGGACAAATTGAACACCGGGGAGCTGTTTTTT
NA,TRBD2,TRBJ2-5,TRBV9,CASSVAPLAGDQETQYF,TGTGCCAGCAGCGTAGCTCCGCTAGCGGGAGACCAAGAGACCCAGTACTTC
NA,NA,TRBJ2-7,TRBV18,CASSPRPPAGYEQYF,TGTGCCAGCTCACCACGCCCGCCCGCCGGGTACGAGCAGTACTTC
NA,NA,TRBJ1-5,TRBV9,CASSAGGGGNQPQHF,TGTGCCAGCAGCGCTGGCGGGGGTGGCAATCAGCCCCAGCATTTT
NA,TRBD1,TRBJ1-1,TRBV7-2,CASSFGTGINTEAFF,TGTGCCAGCAGCTTTGGGACAGGGATAAACACTGAAGCTTTCTTT
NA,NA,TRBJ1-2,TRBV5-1,CASALGGFPGYGYTF,TGCGCCAGCGCTCTGGGAGGCTTTCCCGGCTATGGCTACACCTTC
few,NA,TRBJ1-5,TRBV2,CASSRRGEGSNQPQHF,TGTGCCAGCAGCCGCAGGGGAGAGGGGAGCAATCAGCCCCAGCATTTT
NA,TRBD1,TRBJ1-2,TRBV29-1,CSTRQGSESGYTF,TGCAGTACAAGACAGGGGTCTGAGTCTGGCTACACCTTC
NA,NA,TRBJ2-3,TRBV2,CASSEGEAERSTDTQYF,TGTGCCAGCAGTGAAGGAGAGGCTGAGCGGTCCACAGATACGCAGTATTTT
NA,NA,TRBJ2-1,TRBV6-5,CASSSETEQFF,TGTGCCAGCAGTTCTGAGACAGAGCAGTTCTTC
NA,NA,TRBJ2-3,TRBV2,CASSARQGGTDTQYF,TGTGCCAGCAGTGCCCGGCAGGGTGGCACAGATACGCAGTATTTT
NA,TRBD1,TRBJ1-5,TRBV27,CASRDRENQPQHF,TGTGCCAGCCGGGACAGAGAAAATCAGCCCCAGCATTTT
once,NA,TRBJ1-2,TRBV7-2,CASSPFGGDYGYTF,TGTGCCAGCAGCCCATTCGGGGGGGACTATGGCTACACCTTC
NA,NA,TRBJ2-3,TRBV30,CAWTVSTDTQYF,TGTGCCTGGACAGTGAGCACAGATACGCAGTATTTT
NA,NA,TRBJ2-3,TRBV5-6,CASSPGGPVLTDTQYF,TGTGCCAGCAGCCCCGGGGGGCCGGTATTGACAGATACGCAGTATTTT
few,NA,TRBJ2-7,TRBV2,CASSDRSVSYEQYF,TGTGCCAGCAGTGACAGAAGTGTCTCCTACGAGCAGTACTTC
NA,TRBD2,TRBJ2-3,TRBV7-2,CASSQTSGVGLDTQYF,TGTGCCAGCAGCCAGACTAGCGGGGTGGGCTTAGATACGCAGTATTTT
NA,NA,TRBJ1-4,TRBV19,CASRSGTINEKLFF,TGTGCCAGTAGATCCGGGACAATTAATGAAAAACTGTTTTTT
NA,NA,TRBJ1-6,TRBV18,CASSPMTASNSPLHF,TGTGCCAGCTCACCGATGACAGCGTCTAATTCACCCCTCCACTTT
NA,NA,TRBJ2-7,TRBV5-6,CASSQGTAAYEQYF,TGTGCCAGCAGCCAGGGGACGGCAGCCTACGAGCAGTACTTC
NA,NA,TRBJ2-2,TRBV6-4,CASSDSVGQTGELFF,TGTGCCAGCAGTGACTCAGTAGGACAGACCGGGGAGCTGTTTTTT
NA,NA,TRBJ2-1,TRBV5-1,CASSPGVHRGSYNEQFF,TGCGCCAGCAGCCCAGGGGTTCACCGGGGCTCCTACAATGAGCAGTTCTTC
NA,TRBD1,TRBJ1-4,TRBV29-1,CSVGTGQGGTNEKLFF,TGCAGCGTGGGAACGGGACAGGGAGGAACTAATGAAAAACTGTTTTTT
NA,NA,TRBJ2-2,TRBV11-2,CASSSRDNLNHGELFF,TGTGCCAGCAGCTCCCGGGACAACCTAAATCACGGGGAGCTGTTTTTT
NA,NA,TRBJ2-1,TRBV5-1,CASSLYYNEQFF,TGCGCCAGCAGCTTGTACTACAATGAGCAGTTCTTC
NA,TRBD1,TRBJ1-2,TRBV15,CATSRDTPDRANYGYTF,TGTGCCACCAGCAGAGATACACCGGACAGGGCTAACTATGGCTACACCTTC
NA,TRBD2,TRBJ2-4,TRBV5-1,CASSLEAVASSGSKVAKNIQYF,TGCGCCAGCAGCTTGGAAGCAGTCGCGTCTAGCGGGAGTAAGGTGGCCAAAAACATTCAGTACTTC
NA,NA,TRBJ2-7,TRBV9,CASSVRDTSYEQYF,TGTGCCAGCAGCGTACGGGACACCTCCTACGAGCAGTACTTC
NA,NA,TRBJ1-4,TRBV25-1,CASSGNRVVGEKLFF,TGTGCCAGCAGTGGGAACAGGGTGGTAGGGGAAAAACTGTTTTTT